The sequence of this T cell receptor beta chain was determined in a study of vaccination effects on CD4 cells after COVID-19. Study conclusions and caveats: Late post-vaccination samples showed marked contraction of infection- and vaccine-induced clones.

Only in-frame clones appear in the TCRdb table, and some are missing; sequencing was by immunoSEQ multiplex PCR. This sample has about 72,000 clones, with approximately 81% found just once. Antigen-specific CD4+ T cells expanded by the ViraFEST assay with viral peptide pools were then sequenced. Subsequent to a culture period of about ten days, CD4+ T cells were isolated. All participants had two doses of either the BNT162b2 or mRNA-1273 vaccine. Wells each received around 2.1 million PBMC, cultured with approximately 9.7 IU/ml IL-2 and roughly 9.8 ug/ml peptides. On this clone: The antigen remains undetermined.

The source is a human donor who received a COVID-19 vaccine. This specimen consisted of CD4+ T cells from PBMCs cultured with HCoV-229E spike peptides, obtained after COVID-19 vaccination.

For the CDR3, the DNA is TGTGCCAGCAGCTTTGAGGACTTGGAGTCGACTGAAGCTTTCTTT. Translation: CASSFEDLESTEAFF. The rearrangement links TRBV11-2 to TRBJ1-1, with D hard to call. The CDR3 has 15 amino acids. The germline V gene has CDR1 SGHAT and CDR2 FQNNGV. The V gene lost 3 bases and the J gene lost 5 bases, with 16 bases spanning the gap. Using reference TRBV11-2 and TRBJ1-1 for the parts outside the CDR3, the full variable domain is EAGVAQSPRYKIIEKRQSVAFWCNPISGHATLYWYQQILGQGPKLLIQFQNNGVVDDSQLPKDRFSAERLKGVDSTLKIQPAKLEDSAVYLCASSFEDLESTEAFFGQGTRLTVV.